This T cell receptor (beta chain) was recorded in a study of T cell responses to AZD1222 COVID-19 vaccine. The CDR3 is 14 amino acids. Germline V gene sequence: CDR1 SGHRS, CDR2 YFSETQ. Trimming stripped 0 bases from V and 1 base from J, with 7 bases between. Profiling relied on immunoSEQ multiplex PCR, and the TCRdb table lists in-frame clones only, not all of them. The sample records tens of thousands of clones, roughly 87% being singletons. In this sample, this clone turned up once. Its antigen is not identified. Study observations and caveats: The reported proportion of spike-specific TCRs targeting unmutated variant regions was nearly half. The peak T cell response came first, and repertoires were sampled only after it. The sample set comprised mostly white British donors with more females, and clonal diversity was possibly underestimated.

Sequencing was performed on peripheral blood, taken 28 days after the second AZD1222 dose. This chain links TRBV5-1 with TRBJ2-5; D not certain. This TCR derives from an adult who received the AZD1222 COVID-19 vaccine. The CDR3 sequence is CASSLAGSQETQYF. The CDR3 nucleotides are TGCGCCAGCAGCTTGGCAGGCAGCCAAGAGACCCAGTACTTC.